Each of the 31 T cell receptor beta chains below was sequenced from the same sample in a study of shared clonotypes between healthy human individuals. This table comes from immunoSEQ multiplex PCR, and its TCRdb copy is limited to in-frame clones, with some not included. Seen here are roughly 1,100,000 clones, around 76% observed once, and the top ten hold about 1.5%. Sequencing input: memory CD4+ T cells sorted from blood. Sample subset: CD45RA-negative fraction. Receptors originate from a young man in good health.

The CDR3 loop is CASSISVGGAVSSYNEQFF. In DNA form, the CDR3 reads TGTGCCAGTAGTATATCAGTCGGGGGGGCCGTCTCCTCCTACAATGAGCAGTTCTTC. The chain carries TRBV19 and TRBJ2-1; the match to TRBD2 covers 8 bases. Germline assignment: CDR1 LNHDA and CDR2 SQIVND (reference sequence). The CDR3 runs 19 residues. After removal of 2 bases from V and 0 bases from J, the junction contained 12 bases not matched to a gene.

The chain employs TRBV6-1 and TRBJ2-5, with 7 positions matching TRBD2. V lost 5 bases, J lost 2 bases, and 5 bases stayed unmatched. The CDR3 runs 14 residues. Per the germline V gene, CDR1 is MNHNS and CDR2 is SASEGT. The CDR3 nucleotides are TGTGCCAGCAGTTTGGGAGGGGTGCAAGAGACCCAGTACTTC. Translation: CASSLGGVQETQYF.

V and J are TRBV30 and TRBJ1-3, with D possibly TRBD1 on 5 matching bases. This CDR3 contains 15 residues. Deletions cut 1 base from V and 9 bases from J, with 19 bases between. Germline CDR1 and CDR2: GTSNPN and SVGIG (reference sequence). The CDR3 DNA sequence: TGTGCCTGGAGTGCTCCTAGGCAGGGTGGGAGCACCATATATTTT. It encodes CAWSAPRQGGSTIYF.

This rearrangement joins TRBV10-3 to TRBJ2-3, with a possible D match to TRBD2 (5 bases). CDR1 ENHRY and CDR2 SYGVKD come from the germline V gene. This CDR3 has 14 amino acids. Trimming left V 4 bases short and J 0 bases short, with 8 bases between. The CDR3 DNA reads as TGTGCCATCAGTGCGGGAACTAGCACAGATACGCAGTATTTT. As protein: CAISAGTSTDTQYF.

This clone occurred once. The chain recombines TRBV5-1 with TRBJ2-7; no clear D gene. V was pared by 1 base and J by 1 base, with 9 bases between. The CDR3 extends over 14 amino acids. Per germline, CDR1 SGHRS and CDR2 YFSETQ. CDR3 in amino acids: CASSLLTRSYEQYF. DNA of the CDR3: TGCGCCAGCAGCTTGCTGACACGATCCTACGAGCAGTACTTC.

In its sample, this clone was seen once. The chain links TRBV5-1 to TRBJ1-2; D unresolved. The germline V gene encodes CDR1 SGHRS and CDR2 YFSETQ. The CDR3 loop spans 15 amino acids. Trimming left V 5 bases short and J 0 bases short, with 14 bases between. CDR3 coding DNA: TGCGCCAGCAGTTATGACGGGGTTGCTAACTATGGCTACACCTTC. Residues: CASSYDGVANYGYTF.

The chain uses TRBV7-2 and TRBJ2-1, with 9 bases aligning to TRBD2. The CDR3 is made up of 13 amino acids. Germline loops: CDR1 SGHTA, CDR2 FQGNSA. The J segment lost 8 bases and the V segment lost 5 bases, leaving 4 bases of the junction unmatched. CDR3 protein: CASSRRTSDEQFF. The CDR3 DNA reads as TGTGCCAGCAGCCGCCGGACTAGCGATGAGCAGTTCTTC.

J is TRBJ2-5 and V is TRBV27, with 8 bases lining up with TRBD2. J lost 5 bases, V lost 5 bases, and 10 bases had no gene match. CDR1 and CDR2 (germline): MNHEY, SMNVEV (reference sequence). The CDR3 loop spans 15 amino acids. The CDR3 reads CASSLTGTRIETQYF. In DNA, the CDR3 is TGTGCCAGCAGTCTCACGGGGACTAGGATTGAGACCCAGTACTTC.

The genes are TRBV10-3 and TRBJ1-1; 7 positions agree with TRBD1. The CDR3 runs to 17 residues. The germline V gene encodes CDR1 ENHRY and CDR2 SYGVKD. With V trimmed by 6 bases and J by 0 bases, 13 bases remained unmatched. The DNA of the CDR3 is TGTGCCATCAGCGAGGACAGGTCCTGGATGATGAACACTGAAGCTTTCTTT. The encoded protein is CAISEDRSWMMNTEAFF.

This chain connects TRBV11-2 to TRBJ1-1; no clear D gene. CDR3 length: 12 residues. Trimming left V 3 bases short and J 6 bases short, with 8 bases between. Looked up from germline, CDR1 is SGHAT and CDR2 is FQNNGV. The DNA of the CDR3 is TGTGCCAGCAGCTTTCAGTTCGCTGAAGCTTTCTTT. Translating it yields CASSFQFAEAFF.

The chain recombines TRBV9 with TRBJ1-2, with a possible D match to TRBD1 (6 bases). V lost 0 bases and J lost 4, with 10 bases in between. Germline V gene sequence: CDR1 SGDLS, CDR2 YYNGEE. This CDR3 contains 14 residues. For the CDR3, the DNA is TGTGCCAGCAGCGTAGAAGAGGGGGGCTATGGCTACACCTTC. Translated: CASSVEEGGYGYTF.

The V and J genes are TRBV28 and TRBJ1-5; D unresolved. This CDR3 has 13 amino acids. From germline, CDR1 is MDHEN and CDR2 SYDVKM. Trimming stripped 2 bases from V and 9 bases from J, with 11 bases between. The DNA of the CDR3 is TGTGCCAGCAGTTTAAGTGACGGTCCGCCCCAGCATTTT. Amino acids: CASSLSDGPPQHF.

The chain recombines TRBV28 with TRBJ1-2, with D possibly matching TRBD1 (5 bases). V lost 6 bases, J lost 6 bases, and 17 bases lay in between. This CDR3 has 14 amino acids. The germline gives CDR1 MDHEN, CDR2 SYDVKM. DNA of the CDR3: TGTGCCAGCAGACCCATCTCCGGGGGGAATGGCTACACCTTC. Its translation: CASRPISGGNGYTF.

This clone was observed a handful of times. Other nucleotide sequences from this sample produce the same CDR3. This chain uses TRBV6-1 with TRBJ2-3, with 9 bases matching TRBD1. The CDR3 is made up of 15 amino acids. CDR1 and CDR2 (germline): MNHNS, SASEGT. The trim removed 6 bases at V and 1 base at J, leaving 5 bases unmatched. The CDR3 region is CASRAGQGRTDTQYF. The CDR3 DNA reads TGTGCCAGCAGGGCGGGACAGGGCCGCACAGATACGCAGTATTTT.

The chain is built from TRBV10-3 and TRBJ1-1; maybe TRBD1 (6 bases). Germline-derived CDR1 and CDR2 are ENHRY and SYGVKD. The CDR3 sequence is 13 residues long. V was shortened by 10 bases and J by 0 bases, with 12 bases between the two germline ends. The CDR3 bases are TGTGCCACCCTGACAGGAATGAACACTGAAGCTTTCTTT. Residues: CATLTGMNTEAFF.

This clone was counted between two and nine times. This CDR3 reads CASSLVASPIRDRAYGYTF. The CDR3 DNA sequence: TGTGCCAGCAGCTTAGTAGCCTCACCGATTCGGGACAGGGCCTATGGCTACACCTTC. The chain joins TRBV7-8 to TRBJ1-2; 9 nucleotides match TRBD1. V was clipped by 1 base and J by 4 bases; unmatched bases: 16. Germline V lookup: CDR1 SGHVS, CDR2 FQNEAQ. The CDR3 spans 19 residues.

Only one count was recorded for this clone. The gene calls are TRBV5-6 and TRBJ1-1; no definite D call. V was clipped by 4 bases and J by 4 bases, with 14 bases between them. Germline assignment: CDR1 SGHDT and CDR2 YYEEEE. The CDR3 runs to 14 residues. The CDR3 DNA reads TGTGCCAGCAGCCGCCCTAGGGAAAGCACTGAAGCTTTCTTT. It is translated as CASSRPRESTEAFF.

This sequence joins TRBV6-5 and TRBJ1-5; TRBD1 matches at 7 bases. The CDR3 runs 12 residues. V dropped 5 bases and J dropped 11; count of bases not matched to a gene: 6. Germline CDR1 is MNHEY and CDR2 is SVGAGI. The CDR3 sequence is CASSASGTAQHF. The CDR3 DNA reads TGTGCCAGCAGTGCCTCCGGGACAGCCCAGCATTTT.

The V gene is TRBV7-2, the J gene TRBJ1-6; weak D call: TRBD1 (5 bases). The CDR3 covers 14 residues. Trimming took 5 bases from V and 9 from J, leaving 14 bases between them. Germline V gene lookup returns CDR1 SGHTA and CDR2 FQGNSA. The CDR3 is CASSPGQTASPLHF. Written as DNA, the CDR3 is TGTGCCAGCAGCCCAGGCCAGACAGCTTCACCCCTCCACTTT.

This clone was detected only once. The chain links TRBV16 to TRBJ1-2; D ambiguous. The germline V gene has CDR1 KGHSY and CDR2 FQNENV. CDR3 size: 14 residues. V lost 7 bases and J 6 bases, leaving 18 bases between the germline ends. This CDR3 reads CASNSGGGYNGYTF. CDR3 DNA: TGTGCCAGCAACTCAGGAGGAGGGTATAATGGCTACACCTTC.

The CDR3, as DNA: TGTGCCAGCAGGTCCCGGGGATTCACAGATACGCAGTATTTT. This encodes CASRSRGFTDTQYF. The chain links TRBV7-9 to TRBJ2-3; D is possibly TRBD2 (5 bases). The ends were cut back, 6 bases at V and 2 bases at J, with 12 bases in the middle. The CDR3 totals 14 residues. Germline V lookup: CDR1 SEHNR, CDR2 FQNEAQ (reference sequence).

The V and J genes are TRBV18 and TRBJ1-2; the D is unclear. The CDR3 covers 13 residues. Germline CDR1 and CDR2: KGHSH and LQKENI. Trimming shortened V by 6 bases and J by 8 bases, and 16 bases separated the two germline ends. CDR3 loop: CASSPKTTGGYTF. The CDR3 DNA follows: TGTGCCAGCTCGCCAAAAACCACTGGGGGCTACACCTTC.

V gene TRBV5-1 combines with J gene TRBJ2-7; 8 bases agree with TRBD1. Trimming removed 3 bases from V and 3 bases from J; junction bases left unmatched: 5. The CDR3 sequence is 14 residues long. Per the germline V gene, CDR1 is SGHRS and CDR2 is YFSETQ. The CDR3 is CASSWPDRDYEQYF. In DNA form, the CDR3 reads TGCGCCAGCAGCTGGCCGGACAGGGACTACGAGCAGTACTTC.

The chain recombines TRBV27 with TRBJ1-2; the D is unclear. V was pared by 6 bases and J by 2 bases, with 10 bases between. The CDR3 totals 13 residues. Germline V gene lookup returns CDR1 MNHEY and CDR2 SMNVEV (reference sequence). For the CDR3, the DNA is TGTGCCAGCAGAGACCACTTGAACTATGGCTACACCTTC. The encoded protein is CASRDHLNYGYTF.

This chain links TRBV27 with TRBJ2-3; 7 bases map to TRBD2. J lost 1 base, V lost 2 bases, and 3 bases had no gene match. The CDR3 extends over 15 amino acids. Germline V lookup: CDR1 MNHEY, CDR2 SMNVEV (reference sequence). This CDR3 is CASSLAGRGTDTQYF. DNA of the CDR3: TGTGCCAGCAGTTTAGCGGGGAGGGGCACAGATACGCAGTATTTT.

J is TRBJ2-7 and V is TRBV19; TRBD2 agrees at 7 bases. V gave up 4 bases and J gave up 4 bases; unmatched junction bases: 7. There are 14 residues in the CDR3. CDR1 LNHDA and CDR2 SQIVND come from the germline V gene (reference sequence). DNA of the CDR3: TGTGCCAGTAGTAGATCTAGCGGAGGTTACGAGCAGTACTTC. Its protein product is CASSRSSGGYEQYF.

Notes on this clone: A far larger clone is just one base off, so this is likely a read error. This chain uses TRBV28 with TRBJ2-2; D remains unclear. Germline CDR1 MDHEN, CDR2 SYDVKM. V dropped 8 bases and J dropped 6 bases, with 16 bases sitting between them. The CDR3 totals 14 residues. The CDR3 here is CASLGAVNAGELFF. CDR3 coding DNA: TGTGCCAGCTTAGGAGCTGTTAACGCCGGGGAGCTGTTTTTT.

V and J are TRBV9 and TRBJ2-1, with D perhaps given as TRBD1 or TRBD2 (5 bases each). The CDR3 loop spans 13 amino acids. The V and J ends lost 0 bases and 10 bases respectively, with 11 bases between them. Germline CDR1 SGDLS, CDR2 YYNGEE. The CDR3 region has the DNA TGTGCCAGCAGCGTAGAAGAGGGGTACGAGCAGTTCTTC. The encoded protein is CASSVEEGYEQFF.

The genes are TRBV7-2 and TRBJ2-1; TRBD2 matches 14 bases. Germline V gene data show CDR1 as SGHTA and CDR2 as FQGNSA. This CDR3 is 17 amino acids long. V was clipped by 5 bases and J by 0 bases; unmatched bases: 3. The CDR3 DNA is TGTGCCAGCAGCCTAGGACTAGCGGGAGGCTCCTACAATGAGCAGTTCTTC. Residues: CASSLGLAGGSYNEQFF.

This clone showed up just a few times. The CDR3 nucleotides are TGTGCCTGGAGTGGGGGCGGGAGCAGACTCGAGCAGTACTTC. This codes for CAWSGGGSRLEQYF. The chain is built from TRBV30 and TRBJ2-7; 7 bases map to TRBD2. The CDR3 spans 14 residues. The junction had 9 bases not matched to a gene; V was cut back by 1 base and J by 6 bases. Germline-derived CDR1 and CDR2 are GTSNPN and SVGIG (reference sequence).

This clone was observed a few times. The chain carries TRBV5-4 and TRBJ2-7; possibly TRBD1 for D (6 bases). The CDR3 runs to 13 residues. Trimming took off 4 bases at V and 6 bases at J, with 14 bases between the two ends. Germline lookup yields CDR1 SGHNT and CDR2 YYREEE (reference sequence). As DNA, the CDR3 is TGTGCCAGCAGCCAGGACAGAGGGGGCGAGCAGTACTTC. As protein: CASSQDRGGEQYF. Variable domain in full (rest from reference TRBV5-4 and TRBJ2-7): ETGVTQSPTHLIKTRGQQVTLRCSSQSGHNTVSWYQQALGQGPQFIFQYYREEENGRGNFPPRFSGLQFPNYSSELNVNALELDDSALYLCASSQDRGGEQYFGPGTRLTVT.